The 32 T cell receptor beta chains reported below all come from one sample, sequenced in a study of T cells expressing NK-cell markers. TCRdb re-called the 5' RACE reads, yielding one record per CDR3 amino acid sequence without DNA. Its table lists roughly 3,100 distinct CDR3 sequences. Source material: blood T cells: a sorted CD56 or NKG2C T cell subset, CD4+ or CD8+ T cells, or bulk PBMC T cells (not recorded which). The receptors were gathered from a man aged 18 to 69 in good health.

The chain has TRBV6-2 or TRBV6-3 and TRBJ1-3; the D call of TRBD1 rests on TCRdb alone, since no DNA is present to check it. The CDR3 consists of 15 residues. Looked up from germline, CDR1 is MNHEY and CDR2 is SVGEGT. CDR3 sequence: CASRGQGKTGNTIYF.

The genes are TRBV6-2 or TRBV6-3 and TRBJ2-5; TCRdb gives TRBD2 as the D gene, but with no DNA this cannot be confirmed. CDR1 is MNHEY and CDR2 is SVGEGT in the germline V gene. This CDR3 has 13 amino acids. CDR3 residues: CAGGLAAEETQYF.

The CDR3 is CASSLGGGQETQYF. This chain joins TRBV11-2 and TRBJ2-5; TCRdb names TRBD1, which stays unverified in the absence of DNA. CDR3 length equals 14 residues. Looked up from germline, CDR1 is SGHAT and CDR2 is FQNNGV.

This rearrangement joins TRBV20-1 to TRBJ1-1; TCRdb's D gene call, TRBD1, goes unchecked for lack of DNA. This CDR3 is 14 amino acids long. The germline V gene has CDR1 DFQATT and CDR2 SNEGSKA (reference sequence). CDR3 residues: CSARGEAGGTEAFF.

This sequence joins TRBV11-2 and TRBJ2-7; the D call of TRBD1 rests on TCRdb alone, since no DNA is present to check it. Germline CDR1 and CDR2: SGHAT and FQNNGV. The CDR3 length is 14 residues. The CDR3: CASSLGGTSYEQYF.

The chain joins TRBV2 to TRBJ2-1. This CDR3 region has 13 residues. The V gene's germline CDR1 is SNHLY and CDR2 FYNNEI. CDR3 sequence reads: CARTDSSYNEQFF.

The V gene is TRBV28, the J gene TRBJ1-1; TCRdb designates TRBD1, a call that cannot be tested without DNA. Germline V lookup: CDR1 MDHEN, CDR2 SYDVKM. The CDR3 covers 17 residues. CDR3 loop: CASSETGAGRMNTEAFF.

The V call is TRBV6-4, the J call TRBJ2-7. The CDR3 runs 12 residues. Germline assignment: CDR1 MRHNA and CDR2 SNTAGT. CDR3 loop: CASSDPSHEQYF.

V is TRBV7-3 and J is TRBJ2-3; TCRdb's assignment of TRBD2 cannot be checked, as there is no DNA. This CDR3 is 17 amino acids long. CDR1 and CDR2 from the germline V gene are SGHTA and FQGTGA. This CDR3 is CASSLGGLAGGPDTQYF.

The chain has TRBV28 and TRBJ1-1; TCRdb's D call, TRBD1, is unchecked because there is no DNA. The germline gives CDR1 MDHEN, CDR2 SYDVKM. The CDR3 covers 18 residues. CDR3 loop: CASTAQRRQGGRGRGAFF.

The CDR3 loop is CASSLGSGPNTEAFF. The chain recombines TRBV7-6 with TRBJ1-1. This CDR3 is built from 15 residues. Germline loops: CDR1 SGHVS, CDR2 FNYEAQ.

The gene calls are TRBV5-6 and TRBJ1-2; the D gene TCRdb calls, TRBD1, cannot be checked with no DNA. Germline loops: CDR1 SGHDT, CDR2 YYEEEE. The CDR3 spans 14 residues. CDR3 residues: CASSLSGSGYGYTF.

The chain links TRBV20-1 to TRBJ2-7; TCRdb picks TRBD1, but there is no DNA to check that call. CDR3 length equals 14 residues. CDR1 is DFQATT, CDR2 SNEGSKA, per germline (reference sequence). Here the CDR3 reads CSAGRQGGRYEQYF.

The chain links TRBV6-2 or TRBV6-3 to TRBJ2-7; lacking DNA, the TRBD1 call made by TCRdb goes unchecked. The germline V gene encodes CDR1 MNHEY and CDR2 SVGEGT. This CDR3 contains 16 residues. The CDR3 region is CASSPLRGQSSYEQYF.

The gene calls are TRBV27 and TRBJ2-1. Germline V gene sequence: CDR1 MNHEY, CDR2 SMNVEV (reference sequence). CDR3 size: 14 residues. The CDR3 is CASSLSVKTNEQFF.

According to its frequency, this clonotype is medium-sized. J is TRBJ2-1 and V is TRBV12-3 or TRBV12-4. CDR3 length equals 14 residues. CDR3 sequence: CASSFVSTYNEQFF.

The chain couples TRBV4-3 to TRBJ1-5. The CDR3 spans 15 residues. Germline-derived CDR1 and CDR2 are LGHNA and YSLEER. The CDR3 region is CASSEGRGAGQPQHF.

The chain carries TRBV3-1 and TRBJ2-7; lacking DNA, the TRBD1 call made by TCRdb goes unchecked. Germline lookup yields CDR1 LGHDT and CDR2 YNNKEL (reference sequence). This CDR3 is built from 16 residues. This CDR3 is CASSQDLGTGAYEQYF.

The chain recombines TRBV6-2 or TRBV6-3 with TRBJ1-2; TCRdb gives TRBD1 as the D gene, but with no DNA this cannot be confirmed. CDR1 MNHEY and CDR2 SVGEGT come from the germline V gene. The CDR3 runs 14 residues. The CDR3: CASTRTALGYGYTF.

The J gene is TRBJ1-5, the V gene TRBV11-2; checking the TCRdb D call of TRBD1 is not possible without DNA. This CDR3 spans 15 amino acids. The germline gives CDR1 SGHAT, CDR2 FQNNGV. CDR3 residues: CASSLEAGFNQPQHF.

The chain uses TRBV12-3 or TRBV12-4 and TRBJ2-7; the D call of TRBD1 rests on TCRdb alone, since no DNA is present to check it. CDR3 length equals 14 residues. CDR3 region: CASSLTGQGSEQYF.

This chain links TRBV7-8 with TRBJ2-7; TCRdb names TRBD1, which stays unverified in the absence of DNA. Germline V gene lookup returns CDR1 SGHVS and CDR2 FQNEAQ. The CDR3 is 13 amino acids. The CDR3: CASSPREPYEQYF.

The chain recombines TRBV2 with TRBJ2-1; without DNA, the TCRdb call of TRBD2 cannot be checked. Germline CDR1 is SNHLY and CDR2 is FYNNEI. This CDR3 has 15 residues. The CDR3 sequence is CASSSLAGSYNEQFF.

The chain joins TRBV12-3 or TRBV12-4 to TRBJ2-3; TCRdb's assignment of TRBD1 cannot be checked, as there is no DNA. The CDR3 runs to 16 residues. The CDR3 here is CASSLRTGDLRDTQYF.

The chain employs TRBV3-1 and TRBJ2-5; there is no DNA to check the TCRdb D call of TRBD2. CDR3 length: 18 residues. Germline V lookup: CDR1 LGHDT, CDR2 YNNKEL (reference sequence). The CDR3 sequence is CASSQPGSGTSGQETQYF.

The chain joins TRBV7-2 to TRBJ2-1; the D gene TCRdb calls, TRBD2, cannot be checked with no DNA. Germline assignment: CDR1 SGHTA and CDR2 FQGNSA. The CDR3 totals 16 residues. CDR3 amino acids: CASGQGVAGTRNEQFF.

CDR3 protein: CASSLMGAPDTIYF. The chain has TRBV28 and TRBJ1-3; TCRdb selects TRBD1, and the lack of DNA leaves this call unchecked. CDR1 and CDR2 (germline): MDHEN, SYDVKM. CDR3 length: 14 amino acids.

The gene calls are TRBV15 and TRBJ1-2. Germline-derived CDR1 and CDR2 are LNHNV and YYDKDF (reference sequence). The CDR3 length is 14 residues. The CDR3 protein is CATSRGQANYGYTF. Full variable domain (rest looked up from reference TRBV15 and TRBJ1-2): DAMVIQNPRYQVTQFGKPVTLSCSQTLNHNVMYWYQQKSSQAPKLLFHYYDKDFNNEADTPDNFQSRRPNTSFCFLDIRSPGLGDTAMYLCATSRGQANYGYTFGSGTRLTVV.

According to its frequency, this clonotype is medium-sized (0.01 to 0.1%). The chain has TRBV29-1 and TRBJ2-1; absent DNA, TCRdb's TRBD1 call cannot be checked. Germline loops: CDR1 SQVTM, CDR2 ANQGSEA. CDR3 length: 18 amino acids. CDR3 amino acids: CSVTPGQTISSSYNEQFF.

J is TRBJ2-7 and V is TRBV29-1; TCRdb indicates TRBD1, and absent DNA this call remains unverified. This CDR3 region has 13 residues. CDR1 is SQVTM, CDR2 ANQGSEA, per germline. The CDR3: CSAETDYTYEQYF.

The V and J genes are TRBV28 and TRBJ2-5; the TCRdb call, TRBD2, lacks DNA for checking. The CDR3 covers 14 residues. Germline V gene lookup returns CDR1 MDHEN and CDR2 SYDVKM. The CDR3 loop is CASSFLAGRETQYF.

The chain employs TRBV29-1 and TRBJ1-1. The CDR3 loop spans 13 amino acids. The germline V gene has CDR1 SQVTM and CDR2 ANQGSEA. The CDR3 spells CSVRIDMNTEAFF.